Listed here are 7 T cell receptor beta chains from one sample, sequenced in a study of CD8 T cells in ankylosing spondylitis. These TCRs are of unknown antigen specificity. Regarding the study as a whole: Ankylosing spondylitis blood appeared to be characterized by a TCR beta motif of under ten highly homologous variants.

One entry per CDR3 protein, called by TCRdb with MiXCR from the 5' RACE reads. The sample includes around 430,000 distinct CDR3 sequences, about 15% of them seen just once. The sequenced sample consisted of blood, either unsorted or a sorted T cell fraction (not recorded which). These receptors all stem from a male donor with ankylosing spondylitis.

At least ten counts were recorded for this clonotype. This CDR3 reads CASSLTGLRDQPQHF. The DNA of the CDR3 is TGTGCCAGCAGTTTGACCGGGTTACGCGATCAGCCCCAGCATTTT. The rearrangement joins TRBV12-3 or TRBV12-4 to TRBJ1-5, with unresolved D. This CDR3 has 15 amino acids. The ends were cut back, 3 bases at V and 5 bases at J, with 14 bases in the middle.

The chain has TRBV5-1 and TRBJ2-7, with D possibly TRBD2 on 5 matching bases. The CDR3 is made up of 15 amino acids. The germline CDR1 and CDR2 sequences are SGHRS and YFSETQ. V lost 0 bases, J lost 0 bases, and 10 bases lay in between. Written as DNA, the CDR3 is TGCGCCAGCAGCTTGGATACGGGGAGCTCCTACGAGCAGTACTTC. Its translation is CASSLDTGSSYEQYF.

J is TRBJ2-5 and V is TRBV6-5; TRBD1 matches at 8 bases. CDR1 and CDR2 from the germline V gene are MNHEY and SVGAGI. The trim removed 0 bases at V and 1 base at J, leaving 4 bases unmatched. CDR3 length equals 16 residues. The CDR3 coding sequence is TGTGCCAGCAGTTACTCAGGCAGGGGGCGCCAAGAGACCCAGTACTTC. It encodes CASSYSGRGRQETQYF.

The rearrangement joins TRBV5-1 to TRBJ1-3, with TRBD1 as a possible D gene (5 bases). The V gene's germline CDR1 is SGHRS and CDR2 YFSETQ. V was pared by 4 bases and J by 9 bases, with 14 bases between. This CDR3 has 13 amino acids. CDR3 bases: TGCGCCAGCAGCCCGGGGGTTGGAGGCACCATATATTTT. It translates to CASSPGVGGTIYF.

The rearrangement links TRBV2 to TRBJ2-7; 9 bases agree with TRBD1. The CDR3 loop spans 13 amino acids. Germline CDR1 reads SNHLY; CDR2 reads FYNNEI. V gave up 6 bases and J gave up 5 bases; unmatched junction bases: 5. Here the CDR3 DNA reads TGTGCCAGCAGACAGGGGGCGGTCGACGAGCAGTACTTC. It specifies CASRQGAVDEQYF.

The chain uses TRBV25-1 and TRBJ1-1; tentative D call: TRBD1 (5 bases). The CDR3 covers 16 residues. Germline V CDR1 and CDR2: MGHDK, SYGVNS. The V and J ends lost 4 bases and 1 base respectively, with 16 bases between them. CDR3 amino acids: CASSGEPGPTNTEAFF. As DNA, the CDR3 is TGTGCCAGCAGTGGGGAACCGGGACCGACGAACACTGAAGCTTTCTTT. The full variable domain, in which reference TRBV25-1 and TRBJ1-1 provide the parts outside the CDR3, is EADIYQTPRYLVIGTGKKITLECSQTMGHDKMYWYQQDPGMELHLIHYSYGVNSTEKGDLSSESTVSRIRTEHFPLTLESARPSHTSQYLCASSGEPGPTNTEAFFGQGTRLTVV.

The rearrangement uses TRBV4-3 and TRBJ2-1; perhaps TRBD2 as D (6 bases). Germline-derived CDR1 and CDR2 are LGHNA and YSLEER. This CDR3 contains 14 residues. Trimming left V 5 bases short and J 0 bases short, with 8 bases between. DNA for the CDR3: TGCGCCAGCAGCAGCGGGCGCTCCTACAATGAGCAGTTCTTC. Translating gives CASSSGRSYNEQFF.